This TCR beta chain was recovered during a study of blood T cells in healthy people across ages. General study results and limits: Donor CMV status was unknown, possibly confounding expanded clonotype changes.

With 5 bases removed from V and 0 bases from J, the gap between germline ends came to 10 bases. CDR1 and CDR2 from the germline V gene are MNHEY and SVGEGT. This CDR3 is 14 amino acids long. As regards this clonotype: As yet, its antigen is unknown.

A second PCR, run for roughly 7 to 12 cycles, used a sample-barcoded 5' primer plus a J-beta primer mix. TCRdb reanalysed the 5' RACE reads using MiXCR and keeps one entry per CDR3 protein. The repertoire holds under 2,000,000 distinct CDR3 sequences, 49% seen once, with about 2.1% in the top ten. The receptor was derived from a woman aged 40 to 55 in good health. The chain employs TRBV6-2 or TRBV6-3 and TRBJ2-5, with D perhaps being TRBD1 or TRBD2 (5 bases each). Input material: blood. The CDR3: CASSKGRNQETQYF. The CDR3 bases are TGTGCCAGCAGTAAGGGACGCAACCAAGAGACCCAGTACTTC.